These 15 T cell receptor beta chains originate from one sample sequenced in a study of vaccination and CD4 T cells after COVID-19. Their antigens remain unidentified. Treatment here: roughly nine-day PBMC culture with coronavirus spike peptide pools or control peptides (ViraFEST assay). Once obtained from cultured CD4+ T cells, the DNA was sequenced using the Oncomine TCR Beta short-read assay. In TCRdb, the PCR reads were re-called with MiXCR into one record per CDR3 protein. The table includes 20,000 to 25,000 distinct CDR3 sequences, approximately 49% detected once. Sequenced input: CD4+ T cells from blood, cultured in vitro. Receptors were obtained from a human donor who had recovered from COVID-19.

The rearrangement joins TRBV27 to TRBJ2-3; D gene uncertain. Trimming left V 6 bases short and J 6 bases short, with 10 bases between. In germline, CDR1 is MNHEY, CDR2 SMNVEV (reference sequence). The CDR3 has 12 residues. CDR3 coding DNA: TGTGCCAGCAGAGGTTTGGCGGATACGCAGTATTTT. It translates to CASRGLADTQYF.

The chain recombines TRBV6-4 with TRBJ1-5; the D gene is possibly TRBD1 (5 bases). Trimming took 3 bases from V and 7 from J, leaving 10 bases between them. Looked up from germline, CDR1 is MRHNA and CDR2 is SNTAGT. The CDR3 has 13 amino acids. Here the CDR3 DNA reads TGTGCCAGCAGTGAACAGTGGGGGCAGCCCCAGCATTTT. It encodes CASSEQWGQPQHF.

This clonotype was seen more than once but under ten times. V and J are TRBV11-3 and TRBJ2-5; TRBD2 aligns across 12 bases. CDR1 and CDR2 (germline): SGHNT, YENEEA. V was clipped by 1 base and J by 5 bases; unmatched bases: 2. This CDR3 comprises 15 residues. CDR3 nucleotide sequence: TGTGCCAGCAGCTTAGGACTAGCGGGAGATGAGACCCAGTACTTC. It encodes CASSLGLAGDETQYF.

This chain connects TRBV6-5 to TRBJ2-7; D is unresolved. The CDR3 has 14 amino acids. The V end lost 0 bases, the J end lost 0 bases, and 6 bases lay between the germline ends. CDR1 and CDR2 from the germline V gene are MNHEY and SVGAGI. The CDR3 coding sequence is TGTGCCAGCAGTTACTCGCGTAGCTCCTACGAGCAGTACTTC. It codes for CASSYSRSSYEQYF.

CDR3 sequence (DNA): TGTGCCAGCAGTGCCAGGGGGGGCGGAACAACTAATGAAAAACTGTTTTTT. This sequence encodes CASSARGGGTTNEKLFF. The V call is TRBV25-1, the J call TRBJ1-4, with TRBD1 matching over 7 bases. The germline V gene has CDR1 MGHDK and CDR2 SYGVNS. The CDR3 extends over 17 amino acids. The V gene end was trimmed by 4 bases and the J gene end by 0 bases; junction bases not matched to a gene: 8.

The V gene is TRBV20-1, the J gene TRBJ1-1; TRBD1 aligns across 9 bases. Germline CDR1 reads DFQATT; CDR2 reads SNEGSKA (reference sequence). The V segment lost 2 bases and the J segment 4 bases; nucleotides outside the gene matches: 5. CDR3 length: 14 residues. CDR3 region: CSARNRGRGTEAFF. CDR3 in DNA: TGCAGTGCTAGAAACAGGGGGCGCGGCACTGAAGCTTTCTTT.

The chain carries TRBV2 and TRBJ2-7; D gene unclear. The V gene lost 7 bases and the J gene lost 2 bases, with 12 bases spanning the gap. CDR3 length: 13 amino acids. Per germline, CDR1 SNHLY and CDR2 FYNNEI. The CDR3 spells CASMGFNAYEQYF. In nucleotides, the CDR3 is TGTGCCAGCATGGGTTTTAATGCCTACGAGCAGTACTTC.

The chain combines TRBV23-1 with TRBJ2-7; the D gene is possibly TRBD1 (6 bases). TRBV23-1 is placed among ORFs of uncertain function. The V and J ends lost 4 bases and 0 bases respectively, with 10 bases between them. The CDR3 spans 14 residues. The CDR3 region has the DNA TGCGCCAGCAGTCGTTGGGGGCCCTCCTACGAGCAGTACTTC. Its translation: CASSRWGPSYEQYF.

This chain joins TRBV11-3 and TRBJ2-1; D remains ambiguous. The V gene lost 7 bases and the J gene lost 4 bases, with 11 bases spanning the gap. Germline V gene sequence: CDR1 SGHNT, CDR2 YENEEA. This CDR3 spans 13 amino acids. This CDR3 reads CASTRSNYNEQFF. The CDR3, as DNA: TGTGCCAGCACCCGCAGCAATTACAATGAGCAGTTCTTC.

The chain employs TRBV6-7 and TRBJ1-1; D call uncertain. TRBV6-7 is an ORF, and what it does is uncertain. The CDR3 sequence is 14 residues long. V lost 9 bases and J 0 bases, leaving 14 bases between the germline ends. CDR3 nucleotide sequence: TGTGCCAGAGAGAACCAAGACATGAACACTGAAGCTTTCTTT. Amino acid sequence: CARENQDMNTEAFF.

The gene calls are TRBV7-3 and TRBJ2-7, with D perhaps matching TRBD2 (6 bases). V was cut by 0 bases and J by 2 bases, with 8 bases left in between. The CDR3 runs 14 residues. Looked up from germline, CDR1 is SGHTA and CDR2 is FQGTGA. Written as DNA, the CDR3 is TGTGCCAGCAGCTTAACTGCGGGGACCTACGAGCAGTACTTC. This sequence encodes CASSLTAGTYEQYF.

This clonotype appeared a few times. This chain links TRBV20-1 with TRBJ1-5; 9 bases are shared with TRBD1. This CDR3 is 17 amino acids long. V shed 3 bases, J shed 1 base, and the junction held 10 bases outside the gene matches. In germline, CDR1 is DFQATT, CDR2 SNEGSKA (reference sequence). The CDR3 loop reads CSASRTRTGASNQPQHF. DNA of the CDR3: TGCAGTGCTAGTCGCACCCGGACAGGGGCGAGCAATCAGCCCCAGCATTTT.

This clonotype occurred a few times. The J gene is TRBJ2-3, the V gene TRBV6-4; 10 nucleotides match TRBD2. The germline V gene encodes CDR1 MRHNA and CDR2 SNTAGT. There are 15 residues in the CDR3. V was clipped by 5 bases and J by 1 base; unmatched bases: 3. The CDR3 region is CASSRLAGGTDTQYF. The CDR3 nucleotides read TGTGCCAGCAGTCGGCTAGCGGGAGGCACAGATACGCAGTATTTT.

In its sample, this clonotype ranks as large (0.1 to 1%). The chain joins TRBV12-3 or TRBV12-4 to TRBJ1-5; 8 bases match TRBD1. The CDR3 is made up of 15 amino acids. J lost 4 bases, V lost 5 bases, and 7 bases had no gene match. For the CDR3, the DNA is TGTGCCAGCAGTGCCGGGACAGGCAATAATCAGCCCCAGCATTTT. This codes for CASSAGTGNNQPQHF.

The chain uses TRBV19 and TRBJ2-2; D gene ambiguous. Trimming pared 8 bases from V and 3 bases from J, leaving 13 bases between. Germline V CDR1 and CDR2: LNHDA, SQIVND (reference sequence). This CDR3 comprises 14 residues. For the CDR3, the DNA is TGTGCCAGTCGGGTAAAGGGCGACACCGGGGAGCTGTTTTTT. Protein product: CASRVKGDTGELFF.